The entry that follows covers one TCR beta chain sequence. Each CDR3 protein gets one entry after TCRdb re-called the 5' RACE reads with MiXCR. The sample has a few hundred thousand distinct CDR3 sequences; around a sixth are singletons. This entry is derived from a study of identical twins. The CDR3 sequence is 16 residues long. V lost 6 bases, J lost 0 bases, and 6 bases stayed unmatched. Germline CDR1 ENHRY, CDR2 SYGVKD. Sequenced: naive T cells sorted from blood. The chain has TRBV10-3 and TRBJ2-1; TRBD1 matches at 9 bases. The sequence derives from a man aged 45-65 years in good health. Written as DNA, the CDR3 is TGTGCCATCAGACCGACAGGGGGGAGCTCCTACAATGAGCAGTTCTTC. The encoded protein is CAIRPTGGSSYNEQFF.